This TCR beta chain was recovered during a study of cytomegalovirus exposure and HLA in healthy donors. Per germline, CDR1 SEHNR and CDR2 FQNEAQ (reference sequence). The CDR3 is made up of 18 amino acids. J lost 2 bases, V lost 1 base, and 9 bases had no gene match. PCR used 60 Vbeta primers and 13 Jbeta primers. The data were produced by immunoSEQ multiplex PCR, yet TCRdb's version contains in-frame clones alone and is incomplete. This repertoire shows 100,000 to 150,000 clones, less than 90% found once; its top ten account for roughly 20%. The rearrangement links TRBV7-9 to TRBJ2-5, with 11 positions matching TRBD2. The TCR was taken from a man between 18 and 29 years old in good health and CMV-seropositive. The sample consisted of PBMCs. CDR3 DNA: TGTGCCAGCAGCTTAGAGTTGGCTAGCGGGGGGATACAAGAGACCCAGTACTTC. It translates to CASSLELASGGIQETQYF.